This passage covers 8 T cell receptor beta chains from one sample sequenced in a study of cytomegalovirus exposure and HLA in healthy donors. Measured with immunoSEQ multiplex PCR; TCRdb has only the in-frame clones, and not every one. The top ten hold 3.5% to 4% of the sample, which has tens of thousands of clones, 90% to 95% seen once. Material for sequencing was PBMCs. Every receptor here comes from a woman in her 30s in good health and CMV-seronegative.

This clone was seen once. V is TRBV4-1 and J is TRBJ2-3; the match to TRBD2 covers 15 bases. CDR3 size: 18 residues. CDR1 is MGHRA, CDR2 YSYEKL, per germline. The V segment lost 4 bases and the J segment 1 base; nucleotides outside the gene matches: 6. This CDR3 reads CASSLRTSGRDRTDTQYF. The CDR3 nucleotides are TGCGCCAGCAGCCTCCGGACTAGCGGGAGGGATCGCACAGATACGCAGTATTTT.

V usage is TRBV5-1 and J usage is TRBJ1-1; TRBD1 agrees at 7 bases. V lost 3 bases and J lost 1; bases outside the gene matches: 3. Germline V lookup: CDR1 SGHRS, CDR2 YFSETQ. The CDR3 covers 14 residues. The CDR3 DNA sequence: TGCGCCAGCAGCTCACAGGGGTCGAACACTGAAGCTTTCTTT. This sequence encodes CASSSQGSNTEAFF.

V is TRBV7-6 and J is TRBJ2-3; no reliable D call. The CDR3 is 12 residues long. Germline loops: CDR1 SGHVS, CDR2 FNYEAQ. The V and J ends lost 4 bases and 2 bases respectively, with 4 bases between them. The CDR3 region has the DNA TGTGCCAGCAGCTCACTCACAGATACGCAGTATTTT. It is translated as CASSSLTDTQYF.

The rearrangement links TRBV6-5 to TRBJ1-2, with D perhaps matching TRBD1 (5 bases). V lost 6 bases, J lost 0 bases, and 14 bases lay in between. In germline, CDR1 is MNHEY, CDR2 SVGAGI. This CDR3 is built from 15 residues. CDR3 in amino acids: CASSPRQTSNYGYTF. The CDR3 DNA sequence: TGTGCCAGCAGCCCCCGACAGACTTCTAACTATGGCTACACCTTC.

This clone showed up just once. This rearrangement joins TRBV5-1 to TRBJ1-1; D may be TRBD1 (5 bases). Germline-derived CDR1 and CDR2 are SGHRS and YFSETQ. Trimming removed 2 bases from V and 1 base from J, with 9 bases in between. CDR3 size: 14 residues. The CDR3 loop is CASSFQGANTEAFF. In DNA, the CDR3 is TGCGCCAGCAGCTTTCAGGGTGCGAACACTGAAGCTTTCTTT.

The CDR3 is CASSLGLAYNEQFF. The CDR3 region has the DNA TGTGCCAGCAGTTTAGGACTCGCCTACAATGAGCAGTTCTTC. The chain combines TRBV6-5 with TRBJ2-1, with a weak D call TRBD2 (5 bases). V gave up 4 bases and J gave up 2 bases, with 9 bases separating them. CDR3 length equals 14 residues. Germline values: CDR1 MNHEY, CDR2 SVGAGI.

Here the CDR3 DNA reads TGTGCCAGCAGTTCCCCACTAGCGGGGGGGCAGTTAGGAGATACGCAGTATTTT. It yields the protein CASSSPLAGGQLGDTQYF. The V gene is TRBV27, the J gene TRBJ2-3; the match to TRBD2 covers 13 bases. Trimming took 4 bases from V and 5 from J; bases not matched to a gene: 12. The CDR3 spans 18 residues. In germline, CDR1 is MNHEY, CDR2 SMNVEV (reference sequence).

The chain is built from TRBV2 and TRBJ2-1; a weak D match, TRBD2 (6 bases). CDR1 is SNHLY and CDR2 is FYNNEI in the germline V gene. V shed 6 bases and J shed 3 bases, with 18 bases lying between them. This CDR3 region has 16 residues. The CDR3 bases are TGTGCCAGCAGCGGGACGTCTGGGGGGTTCTACAATGAGCAGTTCTTC. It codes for CASSGTSGGFYNEQFF.